This TCR beta chain derives from a study of a mutant IDH1 vaccine in newly diagnosed glioma. Across the study: Patients' prior therapy spanned radiotherapy, temozolomide, or both; most underwent both. Findings and limits, study-wide: There seemed to be no relation between pseudoprogression and changes in top peripheral T cell clonotypes.

Trimming stripped 0 bases from V and 6 bases from J, with 13 bases between. The CDR3 contains 15 residues. CDR1 and CDR2 (germline): SGHDN, FVKESK. Indicated time point: baseline, week 1 (first vaccination visit). As for treatment: pre-vaccination baseline after standard-of-care therapy. New astrocytomas of WHO grade 3 or 4 that were IDH1-mutant and ATRX-lost were found in the donors. Concerning this clone: The target antigen is unknown.

The assay was immunoSEQ multiplex PCR, and TCRdb's table has in-frame clones only and misses some. This table has around 89,000 clones, about four fifths appearing once. The chain uses TRBV14 and TRBJ2-3; D possibly matches TRBD1 or TRBD2 (6 bases each). The clonotype was recovered from a woman in her forties or fifties with glioma. The starting material was PBMCs, obtained from a glioma patient treated with radiotherapy, temozolomide or both. CDR3 in amino acids: CASSQDLGGTDTQYF. The CDR3 DNA sequence: TGTGCCAGCAGCCAAGATCTAGGGGGGACGGATACGCAGTATTTT.